This entry concerns a single T cell receptor (beta chain). Its antigen is unidentified. The data were taken from a study of T-cell reconstitution after alpha-beta-depleted transplantation in children. General observations from the study: At the one-year point after transplant, T-cell counts and TCRbeta diversity were found to come mostly from T cells that had been newly produced. Some patients' high day-60 TCRbeta diversity was attributed to recipient cells surviving conditioning.

The library targeted TCRbeta and was prepared with unique molecular identifiers. TCRdb passed the PCR reads through MiXCR, listing each CDR3 protein once. The data contain 95,000 to 150,000 distinct CDR3 sequences, roughly 23% of them singletons. Germline V lookup: CDR1 SGHDT, CDR2 YYEEEE. This CDR3 contains 15 residues. V lost 3 bases to trimming and J lost 5 bases, with 18 bases between them. V gene TRBV5-6 combines with J gene TRBJ2-7; the D call may be TRBD1 or TRBD2 (6 bases each). The receptor was isolated from a male patient aged 2-10 years who had a stem cell transplant for chronic granulomatous disease, so the T cells may come from the graft donor. Sequenced material: PBMCs, mostly from graft donor cells, taken 180 days after TCRalphabeta/CD19-depleted stem cell transplant. The DNA of the CDR3 is TGTGCCAGCAGCTGGGGGCTCCTCGGAGGGGACGAGCAGTACTTC. As protein: CASSWGLLGGDEQYF. The full variable domain, with the rest looked up from reference TRBV5-6 and TRBJ2-7, is DAGVTQSPTHLIKTRGQQVTLRCSPKSGHDTVSWYQQALGQGPQFIFQYYEEEERQRGNFPDRFSGHQFPNYSSELNVNALLLGDSALYLCASSWGLLGGDEQYFGPGTRLTVT.